This paragraph covers one T cell receptor (beta chain) sequence. These data are taken from a study of cytomegalovirus exposure and HLA in healthy donors. With 60 Vbeta and 13 Jbeta primers, the PCR was carried out. TCRdb's table, derived via immunoSEQ multiplex PCR, lists solely in-frame clones and lacks some. The repertoire consists of about 270,000 clones, with under 80% occurring once and the leading ten covering 2% to 2.5%. The CDR3 length is 11 residues. Germline-derived CDR1 and CDR2 are LNHDA and SQIVND (reference sequence). The V gene lost 5 bases and the J gene lost 5 bases, with 7 bases spanning the gap.

This receptor was identified in a female donor in good health and CMV-seronegative. The sequenced sample was PBMCs. The chain links TRBV19 to TRBJ2-7; D gene uncertain. CDR3 residues: CASSASNEQYF. The DNA for the CDR3 is TGTGCCAGTAGTGCGAGTAACGAGCAGTACTTC.